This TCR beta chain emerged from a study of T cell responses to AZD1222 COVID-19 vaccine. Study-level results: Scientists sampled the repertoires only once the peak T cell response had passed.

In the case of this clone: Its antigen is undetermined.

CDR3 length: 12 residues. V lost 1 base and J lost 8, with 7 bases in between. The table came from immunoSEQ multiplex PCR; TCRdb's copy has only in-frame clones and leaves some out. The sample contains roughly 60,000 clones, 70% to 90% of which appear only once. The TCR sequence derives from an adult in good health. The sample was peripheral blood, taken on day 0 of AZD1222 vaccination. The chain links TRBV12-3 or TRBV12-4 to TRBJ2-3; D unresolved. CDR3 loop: CASSLGPLTQYF. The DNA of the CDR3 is TGTGCCAGCAGTTTAGGGCCACTTACGCAGTATTTT.